This T cell receptor beta chain was recorded in a study of blood T cells in healthy people across ages. This CDR3 has 15 amino acids. Germline assignment: CDR1 SGHRS and CDR2 YFSETQ. Notes on this clonotype: What it binds is unknown.

Primers used in a second PCR of about 6 to 12 cycles were a sample-barcoded 5' primer and a J-beta primer mix. All cDNA molecules were each tagged by a template-switch adaptor with 12 random nucleotides. TCRdb analysed the 5' RACE reads with MiXCR anew, one entry per CDR3 protein. The table shows approximately 730,000 distinct CDR3 sequences, with about 40% occurring only once. For every donor, a draw yielded approximately 9.8 milliliters of peripheral blood. Whole-study findings and limits: Without sorted subsets, naive and antigen-experienced compartments could not be conclusively compared. Estimates of total diversity, which came from one million sequenced T cells, were considered to be underestimates.

The receptor was derived from a woman in her sixties in good health. The V and J genes are TRBV5-1 and TRBJ2-4; the match to TRBD1 covers 10 bases. The last part of the DNA fits TRBJ2-7 better; the J call may be wrong. The sequencing sample was made of blood. CDR3 in DNA: TGCGCCAGCAGGCCCACCGGGACAGGGGTTACCGAGCAGTACTTC. Protein sequence: CASRPTGTGVTEQYF.